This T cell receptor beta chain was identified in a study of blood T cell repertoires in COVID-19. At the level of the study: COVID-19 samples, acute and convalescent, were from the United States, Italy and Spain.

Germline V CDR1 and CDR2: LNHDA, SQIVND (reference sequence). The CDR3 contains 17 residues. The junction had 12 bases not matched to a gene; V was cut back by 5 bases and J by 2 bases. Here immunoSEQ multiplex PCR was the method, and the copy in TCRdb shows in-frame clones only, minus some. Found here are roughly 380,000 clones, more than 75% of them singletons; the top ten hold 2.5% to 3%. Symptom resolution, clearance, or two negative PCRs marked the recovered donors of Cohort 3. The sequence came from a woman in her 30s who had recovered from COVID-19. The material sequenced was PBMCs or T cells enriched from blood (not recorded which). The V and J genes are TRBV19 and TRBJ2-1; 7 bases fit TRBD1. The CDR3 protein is CASSLRGSRGAYNEQFF. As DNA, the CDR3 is TGTGCCAGTAGTCTCAGGGGGTCCAGGGGAGCCTACAATGAGCAGTTCTTC. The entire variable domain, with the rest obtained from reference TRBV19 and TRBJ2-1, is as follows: DGGITQSPKYLFRKEGQNVTLSCEQNLNHDAMYWYRQDPGQGLRLIYYSQIVNDFQKGDIAEGYSVSREKKESFPLTVTSAQKNPTAFYLCASSLRGSRGAYNEQFFGPGTRLTVL.